This T cell receptor (beta chain) comes out of a study of regulatory dendritic cells for organ transplantation. A word on this clone: Its antigen is undetermined.

Memory T cells were CD45RO+, naive were CD45RA+, sorted by FACS. The study's findings and limits: Regulatory dendritic cells appeared to expand memory CD8+ clones less than mature ones.

Using immunoSEQ multiplex PCR, the repertoire was profiled, and TCRdb retains in-frame clones only, with some absent. Among around 30,000 clones, 82% were seen once, and the ten largest hold roughly 0.4%. The germline V gene encodes CDR1 SGHVS and CDR2 FNYEAQ. V was pared by 3 bases and J by 2 bases, with 14 bases between. This CDR3 contains 15 residues. The origin of this receptor is a human donor in good health. Source material: naive CD8+ T cells from blood. Specified subset: CD45RA+ naive T cells. The rearrangement joins TRBV7-6 to TRBJ2-7; the D is unclear. CDR3 nucleotides: TGTGCCAGCAGCTTGACAACGGCAACAGCCTACGAGCAGTACTTC. Translating it yields CASSLTTATAYEQYF.